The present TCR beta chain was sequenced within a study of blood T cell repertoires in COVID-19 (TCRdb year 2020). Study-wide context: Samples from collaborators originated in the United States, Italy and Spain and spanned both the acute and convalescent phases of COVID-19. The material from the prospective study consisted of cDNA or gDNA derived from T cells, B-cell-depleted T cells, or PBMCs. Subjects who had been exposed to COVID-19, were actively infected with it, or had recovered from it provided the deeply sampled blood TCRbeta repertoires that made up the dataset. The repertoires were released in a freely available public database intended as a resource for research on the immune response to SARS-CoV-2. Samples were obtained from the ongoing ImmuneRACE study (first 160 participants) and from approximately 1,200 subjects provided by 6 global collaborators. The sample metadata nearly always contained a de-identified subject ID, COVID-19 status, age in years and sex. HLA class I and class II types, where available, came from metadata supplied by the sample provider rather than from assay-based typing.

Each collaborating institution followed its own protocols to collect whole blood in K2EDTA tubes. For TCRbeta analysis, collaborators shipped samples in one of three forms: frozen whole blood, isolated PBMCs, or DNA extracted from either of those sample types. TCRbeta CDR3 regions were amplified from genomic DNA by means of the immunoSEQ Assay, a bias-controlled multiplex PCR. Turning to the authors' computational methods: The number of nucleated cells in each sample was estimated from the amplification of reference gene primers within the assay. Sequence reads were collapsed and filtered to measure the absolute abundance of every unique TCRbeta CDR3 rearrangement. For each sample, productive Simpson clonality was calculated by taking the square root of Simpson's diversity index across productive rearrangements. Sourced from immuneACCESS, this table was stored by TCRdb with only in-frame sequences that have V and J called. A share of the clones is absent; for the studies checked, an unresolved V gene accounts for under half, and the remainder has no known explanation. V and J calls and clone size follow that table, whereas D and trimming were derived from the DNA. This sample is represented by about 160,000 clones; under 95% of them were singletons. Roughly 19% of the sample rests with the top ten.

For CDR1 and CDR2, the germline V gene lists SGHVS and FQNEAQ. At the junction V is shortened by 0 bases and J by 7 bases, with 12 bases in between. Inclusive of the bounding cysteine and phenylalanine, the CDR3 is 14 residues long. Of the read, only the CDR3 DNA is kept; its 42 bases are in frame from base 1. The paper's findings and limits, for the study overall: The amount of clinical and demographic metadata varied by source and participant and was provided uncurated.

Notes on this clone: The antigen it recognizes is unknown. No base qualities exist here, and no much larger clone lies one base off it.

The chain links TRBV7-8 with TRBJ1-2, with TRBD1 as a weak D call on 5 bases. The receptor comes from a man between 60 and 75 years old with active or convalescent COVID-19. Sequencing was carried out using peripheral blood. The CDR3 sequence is CASSLASQGGGYTF. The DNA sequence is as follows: TGTGCCAGCAGCTTAGCAAGCCAGGGCGGTGGCTACACCTTC.